A selection of T cell receptor beta chains follows, all from one sample in a study of blood T cell repertoires in COVID-19. Using immunoSEQ multiplex PCR, the repertoire was profiled, and TCRdb retains in-frame clones only, with some absent. The sample includes fewer than 150,000 clones, around nine tenths seen only once; the top ten take around 5%. The sequenced material came from peripheral blood. The receptors were gathered from a human donor in a cohort sampled during active COVID-19. The CDR3 runs from the conserved cysteine through the conserved F or W. The D gene is left open where the match is weak. Size is stated for part of the rows, as once, few or many counts, or as a class when the clone is expanded.

j_gene,d_gene,abundance,v_gene,CDR3nt,CDR3aa
TRBJ1-2,NA,NA,TRBV20-1,TGCAGCGGGGTCGACAACTATGGCTACACCTTC,CSGVDNYGYTF
TRBJ2-5,TRBD1,NA,TRBV19,TGTGCCAGTAGTATCCGACAGGGGGCCGGGTTGGAGACCCAGTACTTC,CASSIRQGAGLETQYF
TRBJ2-1,TRBD2,NA,TRBV19,TGTGCCACTGTGAGCGGGGGGAACTACAATGAGCAGTTCTTC,CATVSGGNYNEQFF
TRBJ2-5,NA,NA,TRBV9,TGTGCCAGCAGCCCCCAGACTCCTAAGACCCAGTACTTC,CASSPQTPKTQYF
TRBJ2-7,NA,NA,TRBV7-8,TGTGCCAGCAGCTTCAGGAGGAACAGTTACGAGCAGTACTTC,CASSFRRNSYEQYF
TRBJ1-5,TRBD1,NA,TRBV29-1,TGCAGCGTACAGACAGGGGGCAATCAGCCCCAGCATTTT,CSVQTGGNQPQHF
TRBJ2-5,TRBD2,NA,TRBV30,TGTGCCTGGGTTGAGGGAGGGGTCGGGGGGACCCAGTACTTC,CAWVEGGVGGTQYF
TRBJ2-2,TRBD1,few,TRBV27,TGTGCCAGCGGGTCGGGACAGATCTCATGGGAGCTGTTTTTT,CASGSGQISWELFF
TRBJ2-3,TRBD2,NA,TRBV3-1/TRBV3-2,TGTGCCACCGGGTACGCGGGGGAGTGGGAAGATACGCAGTATTTT,CATGYAGEWEDTQYF
TRBJ2-3,NA,NA,TRBV28,TGTGCCAGCAGGCCAAGCGGGCCCTTCTTCACAGATACGCAGTATTTT,CASRPSGPFFTDTQYF
TRBJ2-2,NA,NA,TRBV11-2,TGTGCCAGCAGCCCTCGACAGATCTTAACCACCGGGGAGCTGTTTTTT,CASSPRQILTTGELFF
TRBJ2-5,TRBD2,NA,TRBV7-2,TGTGCCAGCAGCTCGCGAGCGGGGGGGCAAATAGGGACCCAGTACTTC,CASSSRAGGQIGTQYF
TRBJ2-5,NA,NA,TRBV24-1,TGTGCCACCAGTGCCCCGGAGCAGGGGACCGAGACCCAGTACTTC,CATSAPEQGTETQYF
TRBJ2-7,TRBD1,NA,TRBV24-1,TGTGCCAGACGGACAGGCAGCGTCAGCGAGCAGTACTTC,CARRTGSVSEQYF
TRBJ2-3,NA,NA,TRBV10-3,TGTGCCATCAGTGAGCGGCAGGTGGGCACAGATACGCAGTATTTT,CAISERQVGTDTQYF
TRBJ2-7,TRBD1,NA,TRBV14,TGTGCCAGCAGCCACTTGTATCGTCGGGACAGGTCCTACGAGCAGTACTTC,CASSHLYRRDRSYEQYF
TRBJ1-1,TRBD1,few,TRBV5-1,TGCGCCAGCAGCTTGGGGGGACAGGTGGGAACTGAAGCTTTCTTT,CASSLGGQVGTEAFF
TRBJ1-3,TRBD1,once,TRBV29-1,TGCAGCGTGACCTCTGGACAGGGGGCTGCGGGAAACACCATATATTTT,CSVTSGQGAAGNTIYF
TRBJ2-1,TRBD1,NA,TRBV7-3,TGTGCCAGCAGCTTACTTTCAGGGGGCGGCTACAATGAGCAGTTCTTC,CASSLLSGGGYNEQFF
TRBJ1-5,NA,NA,TRBV11-1,TGTGCCAGCAGCCAAAACAGGGAGAGGGATCAGCCCCAGCATTTT,CASSQNRERDQPQHF
TRBJ2-4,NA,NA,TRBV4-1,TGCGCCAGCAGCCAAGTAAGGGGCAGAAAGGACTTC,CASSQVRGRKDF
TRBJ1-5,TRBD1,once,TRBV10-3,TGTGCCATCGCGACAGGGGACAATCAGCCCCAGCATTTT,CAIATGDNQPQHF
TRBJ2-3,TRBD2,once,TRBV5-8,TGTGCCAGCAGCTCCCGGACTAGCGGGGCGTCTACGCAGTATTTT,CASSSRTSGASTQYF
TRBJ2-6,TRBD1,once,TRBV28,TGTGCCAGCACTCGCAGGGGGCTCAGCTCTGGGGCCAACGTCCTGACTTTC,CASTRRGLSSGANVLTF
TRBJ2-3,NA,once,TRBV19,TGTGCCAGTAGTATAGACACCGGGACTAGCACAGATACGCAGTATTTT,CASSIDTGTSTDTQYF
TRBJ1-3,NA,NA,TRBV28,TGTGCCAGCAGTTTGGGACAATCCTATGGAAACACCATATATTTT,CASSLGQSYGNTIYF